The 23 T cell receptor beta chains presented below share a single source sample, sequenced in a study of PD-L1 blockade in urothelial cancer. TCRdb's table, derived via immunoSEQ multiplex PCR, lists solely in-frame clones and lacks some. The data hold approximately 37,000 clones, with around 88% observed a single time. Here the sequenced sample was PBMCs, taken around atezolizumab (anti-PD-L1) treatment. Receptors were obtained from a man in his sixties with urothelial cancer.

Note on this clone: Germline is not matched at one junction end, which may reflect a read error. CDR3 protein: CASSPTGPNYGYIF. CDR3 nucleotide sequence: TGTGCCAGCAGTCCGACAGGGCCCAACTATGGCTACATCTTC. V gene TRBV6-5 combines with J gene TRBJ1-2, with TRBD1 identical over 7 bases. CDR1 is MNHEY, CDR2 SVGAGI, per germline. The CDR3 extends over 14 amino acids.

This chain links TRBV14 with TRBJ1-2; 8 bases line up with TRBD1. Trimming removed 1 base from V and 3 bases from J; junction bases left unmatched: 4. The CDR3 contains 15 residues. Germline V gene lookup returns CDR1 SGHDN and CDR2 FVKESK. The CDR3 loop reads CASSQVRGLHYGYTF. The CDR3 DNA follows: TGTGCCAGCAGCCAAGTCAGGGGGCTGCACTATGGCTACACCTTC.

This clone was seen just once. The chain couples TRBV2 to TRBJ1-6, with 7 nucleotides matching TRBD1. Germline CDR1 is SNHLY and CDR2 is FYNNEI. The CDR3 is 15 residues long. J lost 5 bases, V lost 1 base, and 2 bases had no gene match. CDR3 sequence (DNA): TGTGCCAGCAGTGAAGTACAGGGGAATAATTCACCCCTCCACTTT. Protein: CASSEVQGNNSPLHF.

This clone was seen a few times. The sample holds other DNA sequences that translate to the same CDR3. The rearrangement links TRBV5-1 to TRBJ2-5; the D gene is possibly TRBD2 (5 bases). Trimming removed 0 bases at V and 2 bases at J, with 8 bases between. CDR1 is SGHRS, CDR2 YFSETQ, per germline. CDR3 length equals 14 residues. CDR3 in DNA: TGCGCCAGCAGCTTGGGGACGGGACAAGAGACCCAGTACTTC. This codes for CASSLGTGQETQYF.

This clone was detected only once. The chain employs TRBV10-1 and TRBJ2-2; TRBD1 matches 8 bases. CDR3 length equals 14 residues. Germline values: CDR1 WNHNN, CDR2 SYGVQD (reference sequence). V dropped 4 bases and J dropped 6; count of bases not matched to a gene: 4. CDR3 loop: CASSGQGASGELFF. CDR3 DNA: TGCGCCAGCAGTGGGCAGGGGGCCTCCGGGGAGCTGTTTTTT.

The genes are TRBV11-2 and TRBJ2-3, with 9 bases lining up with TRBD2. Germline V gene data show CDR1 as SGHAT and CDR2 as FQNNGV. Unmatched junction bases numbered 9, after V lost 5 bases and J lost 0 bases. The CDR3 has 17 residues. The CDR3 is CASSPVGLAGSTDTQYF. The CDR3 DNA sequence: TGTGCCAGCAGCCCAGTGGGGCTAGCGGGAAGCACAGATACGCAGTATTTT.

The chain recombines TRBV5-5 with TRBJ2-1; maybe TRBD1 (6 bases). The germline V and J ends were trimmed by 4 bases and 1 base, with 15 bases remaining between them. This CDR3 comprises 16 residues. Germline CDR1 reads SGHKS; CDR2 reads YYEKEE (reference sequence). This CDR3 is CASSITGQGSYNEQFF. The CDR3 coding sequence is TGTGCCAGCAGCATCACAGGGCAGGGGTCCTACAATGAGCAGTTCTTC. The variable domain in full, with the rest retrieved from reference TRBV5-5 and TRBJ2-1, is DAGVTQSPTHLIKTRGQQVTLRCSPISGHKSVSWYQQVLGQGPQFIFQYYEKEERGRGNFPDRFSARQFPNYSSELNVNALLLGDSALYLCASSITGQGSYNEQFFGPGTRLTVL.

Only a few counts were recorded for this clone. This chain joins TRBV15 and TRBJ1-1; weak D call: TRBD1 (5 bases). V lost 1 base and J 0 bases, leaving 12 bases between the germline ends. CDR1 and CDR2 from the germline V gene are LNHNV and YYDKDF (reference sequence). This CDR3 contains 16 residues. CDR3 coding DNA: TGTGCCACCAGCAGAGTCCCCCTACAGGTGAACACTGAAGCTTTCTTT. Translating it yields CATSRVPLQVNTEAFF.

The gene calls are TRBV11-2 and TRBJ2-7; unclear D gene. V was trimmed by 1 base and J by 5 bases, leaving 15 bases between them. The CDR3 has 15 amino acids. Germline CDR1 reads SGHAT; CDR2 reads FQNNGV. The CDR3 loop reads CASSLGATYSHEQYF. CDR3 bases: TGTGCCAGCAGCTTAGGGGCGACCTATTCTCACGAGCAGTACTTC.

CDR3 loop: CASSYSPLAVRGEQYF. CDR3 DNA sequence: TGTGCCAGCAGTTACTCCCCGCTAGCGGTTAGAGGGGAGCAGTACTTC. The V and J genes are TRBV6-5 and TRBJ2-7, with 7 bases that match TRBD2. The CDR3 is 16 amino acids. With V trimmed by 0 bases and J by 7 bases, 12 bases remained unmatched. Germline V gene sequence: CDR1 MNHEY, CDR2 SVGAGI.

This chain joins TRBV28 and TRBJ1-2; D call uncertain. CDR3 length: 13 residues. Trimming pared 3 bases from V and 0 bases from J, leaving 5 bases between. Looked up from germline, CDR1 is MDHEN and CDR2 is SYDVKM. The CDR3 protein is CASSFTANYGYTF. Here the CDR3 DNA reads TGTGCCAGCAGTTTCACAGCTAACTATGGCTACACCTTC.

This chain uses TRBV6-1 with TRBJ2-7, with 7 bases that match TRBD1. CDR1 and CDR2 from the germline V gene are MNHNS and SASEGT. With 5 bases clipped from V and 3 bases from J, the junction kept 4 bases outside the gene matches. The CDR3 loop spans 13 amino acids. The CDR3, as DNA: TGTGCCAGCAGTCCGGGACAGTTCTACGAGCAGTACTTC. This codes for CASSPGQFYEQYF.

The chain couples TRBV30 to TRBJ1-1; unclear D gene. The germline V gene encodes CDR1 GTSNPN and CDR2 SVGIG (reference sequence). The V end lost 3 bases, the J end lost 10 bases, and 12 bases lay between the germline ends. The CDR3 sequence is 11 residues long. CDR3 bases: TGTGCCTGGAGCCAGTTTCCCGTAGCTTTCTTT. It yields the protein CAWSQFPVAFF. Filled out from reference TRBV30 and TRBJ1-1, the complete variable domain reads SQTIHQWPATLVQPVGSPLSLECTVEGTSNPNLYWYRQAAGRGLQLLFYSVGIGQISSEVPQNLSASRPQDRQFILSSKKLLLSDSGFYLCAWSQFPVAFFGQGTRLTVV.

V usage is TRBV7-9 and J usage is TRBJ1-6; D is perhaps TRBD1 (5 bases). V was pared by 5 bases and J by 0 bases, with 14 bases between. CDR1 and CDR2 (germline): SEHNR, FQNEAQ (reference sequence). This CDR3 region has 17 residues. CDR3 protein: CASSDKTDSSYNSPLHF. The CDR3 DNA reads as TGTGCCAGCAGCGATAAGACCGACAGCTCCTATAATTCACCCCTCCACTTT. The full variable domain, completed using reference TRBV7-9 and TRBJ1-6, is DTGVSQNPRHKITKRGQNVTFRCDPISEHNRLYWYRQTLGQGPEFLTYFQNEAQLEKSRLLSDRFSAERPKGSFSTLEIQRTEQGDSAMYLCASSDKTDSSYNSPLHFGNGTRLTVT.

The gene calls are TRBV10-3 and TRBJ2-3, with a possible D match to TRBD1 (6 bases). Germline CDR1 reads ENHRY; CDR2 reads SYGVKD. V gave up 10 bases and J gave up 2 bases, with 19 bases separating them. The CDR3 contains 15 residues. The CDR3 nucleotides read TGTGCCACCTACCATGGTTCAGGGGTCACAGATACGCAGTATTTT. Translating it yields CATYHGSGVTDTQYF.

CDR3 protein: CASSMKGASTEAFF. The CDR3 DNA reads TGTGCCAGTAGTATGAAGGGGGCCAGCACTGAAGCTTTCTTT. V is TRBV19 and J is TRBJ1-1, with TRBD1 identical over 7 bases. With 3 bases clipped from V and 4 bases from J, the junction kept 5 bases outside the gene matches. The V gene's germline CDR1 is LNHDA and CDR2 SQIVND (reference sequence). CDR3 length: 14 residues.

This chain uses TRBV27 with TRBJ2-1; D is undetermined. CDR1 MNHEY and CDR2 SMNVEV come from the germline V gene (reference sequence). The CDR3 extends over 11 amino acids. Trimming pared 6 bases from V and 8 bases from J, leaving 8 bases between. The CDR3 sequence is CASSSVDEQFF. The CDR3 DNA is TGTGCCAGCAGCTCGGTGGATGAGCAGTTCTTC.

The rearrangement joins TRBV19 to TRBJ1-2; D uncertain. The CDR3 runs to 14 residues. The germline V and J ends were trimmed by 3 bases and 3 bases, with 11 bases remaining between them. CDR1 LNHDA and CDR2 SQIVND come from the germline V gene (reference sequence). CDR3 amino acids: CASSIGQADYGYTF. Here the CDR3 DNA reads TGTGCCAGTAGTATCGGTCAGGCCGACTATGGCTACACCTTC.

The chain links TRBV10-3 to TRBJ2-6, with 8 bases matching TRBD1. CDR1 ENHRY and CDR2 SYGVKD come from the germline V gene. CDR3 size: 16 residues. V gave up 3 bases and J gave up 2 bases; unmatched junction bases: 3. For the CDR3, the DNA is TGTGCCATCAGTGAAGTGACAGGGGCTGGGGCCAACGTCCTGACTTTC. Encoded protein: CAISEVTGAGANVLTF.

The J gene is TRBJ2-3, the V gene TRBV30, with 8 bases lining up with TRBD2. The V and J ends lost 6 bases and 3 bases, in that order; junction bases with no gene match: 11. The CDR3 is 15 residues long. Germline V gives CDR1 GTSNPN, CDR2 SVGIG (reference sequence). In DNA, the CDR3 is TGTGCCTGTCGGCTTGGTAGCGGGATAACAGATACGCAGTATTTT. Protein: CACRLGSGITDTQYF.

The sample holds a few counts of this clone. J is TRBJ2-1 and V is TRBV27; TRBD2 matches 7 bases. The CDR3 loop spans 16 amino acids. Germline-derived CDR1 and CDR2 are MNHEY and SMNVEV (reference sequence). The V gene end was trimmed by 2 bases and the J gene end by 4 bases; junction bases not matched to a gene: 8. DNA for the CDR3: TGTGCCAGCAGTTTAGTCGCGGGAGCGAGATACAATGAGCAGTTCTTC. Translating it yields CASSLVAGARYNEQFF.

The chain has TRBV28 and TRBJ1-3, with 8 bases aligning to TRBD1. CDR1 is MDHEN and CDR2 is SYDVKM in the germline V gene. Trimming took 4 bases from V and 3 from J; bases not matched to a gene: 5. This CDR3 is 15 amino acids long. The CDR3 DNA reads as TGTGCCAGCAGTTCGACAGGGGCGGGTGGAAACACCATATATTTT. Translating it yields CASSSTGAGGNTIYF. The whole variable domain, remainder taken from reference TRBV28 and TRBJ1-3, is DVKVTQSSRYLVKRTGEKVFLECVQDMDHENMFWYRQDPGLGLRLIYFSYDVKMKEKGDIPEGYSVSREKKERFSLILESASTNQTSMYLCASSSTGAGGNTIYFGEGSWLTVV.

The chain employs TRBV30 and TRBJ2-1; maybe TRBD2 (7 bases). Trimming removed 5 bases from V and 1 base from J, with 24 bases in between. From germline, CDR1 is GTSNPN and CDR2 SVGIG (reference sequence). This CDR3 comprises 18 residues. This CDR3 reads CAWSDGGRETISYNEQFF. The CDR3 nucleotides read TGTGCCTGGTCCGACGGGGGGCGGGAGACCATTTCCTACAATGAGCAGTTCTTC. Full variable domain (rest looked up from reference TRBV30 and TRBJ2-1): SQTIHQWPATLVQPVGSPLSLECTVEGTSNPNLYWYRQAAGRGLQLLFYSVGIGQISSEVPQNLSASRPQDRQFILSSKKLLLSDSGFYLCAWSDGGRETISYNEQFFGPGTRLTVL.